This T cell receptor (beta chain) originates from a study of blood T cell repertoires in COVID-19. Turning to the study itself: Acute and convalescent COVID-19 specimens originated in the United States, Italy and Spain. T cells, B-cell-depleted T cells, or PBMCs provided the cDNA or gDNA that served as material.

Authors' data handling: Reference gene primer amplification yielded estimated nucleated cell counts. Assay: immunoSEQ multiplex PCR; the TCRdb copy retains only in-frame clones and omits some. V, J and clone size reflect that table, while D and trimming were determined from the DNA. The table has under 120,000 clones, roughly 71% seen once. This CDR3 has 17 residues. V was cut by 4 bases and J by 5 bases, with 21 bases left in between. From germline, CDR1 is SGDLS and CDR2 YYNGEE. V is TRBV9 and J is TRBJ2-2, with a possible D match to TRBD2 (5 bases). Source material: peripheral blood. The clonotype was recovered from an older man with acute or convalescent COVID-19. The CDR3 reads CASSPPRGQKGTGELFF. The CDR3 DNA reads TGTGCCAGCAGCCCCCCCCGGGGTCAAAAGGGTACCGGGGAGCTGTTTTTT.